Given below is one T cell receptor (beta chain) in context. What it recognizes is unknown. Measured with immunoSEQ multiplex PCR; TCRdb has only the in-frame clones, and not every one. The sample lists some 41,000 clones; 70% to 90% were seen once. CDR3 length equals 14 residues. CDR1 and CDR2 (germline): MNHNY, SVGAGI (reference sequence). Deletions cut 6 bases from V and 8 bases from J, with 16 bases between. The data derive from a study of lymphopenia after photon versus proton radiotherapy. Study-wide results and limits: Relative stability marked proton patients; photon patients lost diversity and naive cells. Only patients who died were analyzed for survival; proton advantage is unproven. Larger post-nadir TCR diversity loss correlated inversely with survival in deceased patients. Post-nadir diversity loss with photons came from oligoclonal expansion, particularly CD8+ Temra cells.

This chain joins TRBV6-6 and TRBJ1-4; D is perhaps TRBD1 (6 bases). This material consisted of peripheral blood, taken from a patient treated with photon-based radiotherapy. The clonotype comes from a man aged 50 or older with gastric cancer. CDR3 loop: CASSKQGGGEKLFF. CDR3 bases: TGTGCCAGCAGCAAACAGGGCGGGGGGGAAAAACTGTTTTTT.